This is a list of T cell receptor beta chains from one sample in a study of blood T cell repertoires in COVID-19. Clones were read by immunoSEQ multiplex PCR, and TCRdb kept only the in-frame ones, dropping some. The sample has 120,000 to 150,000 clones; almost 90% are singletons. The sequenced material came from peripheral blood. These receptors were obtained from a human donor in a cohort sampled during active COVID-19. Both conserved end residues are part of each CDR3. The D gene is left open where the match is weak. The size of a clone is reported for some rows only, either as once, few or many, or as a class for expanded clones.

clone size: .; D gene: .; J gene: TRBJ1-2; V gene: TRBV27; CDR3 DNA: TGTGCCAGCAGTTTGCGTAACCGTCATGGCTACACCTTC; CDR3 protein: CASSLRNRHGYTF
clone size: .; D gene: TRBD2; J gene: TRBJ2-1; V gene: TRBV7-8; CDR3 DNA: TGTGCCAGCAGCTTAGGGTCTGGGCTAGCGGGGGTCGAATCGCCCTACAATGAGCAGTTCTTC; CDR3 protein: CASSLGSGLAGVESPYNEQFF
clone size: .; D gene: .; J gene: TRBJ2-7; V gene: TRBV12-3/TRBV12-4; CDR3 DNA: TGTGCCAGCAGCGACGGACAGTACGAGCAGTACTTC; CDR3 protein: CASSDGQYEQYF
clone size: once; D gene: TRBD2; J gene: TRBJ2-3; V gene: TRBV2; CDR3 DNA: TGTGCCAGCAGTGAGTGGAGAACTAGCGGGAGGACAGATACGCAGTATTTT; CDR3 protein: CASSEWRTSGRTDTQYF
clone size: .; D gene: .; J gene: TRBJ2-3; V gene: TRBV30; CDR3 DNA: TGTGCCTGGAGTGTTCTAACGCAGTATTTT; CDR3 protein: CAWSVLTQYF
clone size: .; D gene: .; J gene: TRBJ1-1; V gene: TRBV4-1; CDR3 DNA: TGCGCCAGCAGCCAAGGACAGTCTAACACTGAAGCTTTCTTT; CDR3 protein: CASSQGQSNTEAFF
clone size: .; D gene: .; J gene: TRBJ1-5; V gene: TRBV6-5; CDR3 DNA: TGTGCCAGCAGGGGAGGAAATCGGAGGGGCCAGCCCCAGCATTTT; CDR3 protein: CASRGGNRRGQPQHF
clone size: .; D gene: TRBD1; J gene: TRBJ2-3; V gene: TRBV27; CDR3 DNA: TGTGCCAGCAGTCCCAGGACAGGGTGGACAGATACGCAGTATTTT; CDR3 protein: CASSPRTGWTDTQYF
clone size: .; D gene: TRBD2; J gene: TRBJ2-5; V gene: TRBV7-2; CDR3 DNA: TGTGCCAGCAGCTCTTCGACCGGGGGGGAGACCCAGTACTTC; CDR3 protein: CASSSSTGGETQYF
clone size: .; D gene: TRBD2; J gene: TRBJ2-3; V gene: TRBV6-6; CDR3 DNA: TGTGCCAGCAGGCTAGCGGGGGGGCCTGGCACAGATACGCAGTATTTT; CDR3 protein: CASRLAGGPGTDTQYF
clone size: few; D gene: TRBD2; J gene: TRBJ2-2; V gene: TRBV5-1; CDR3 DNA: TGCGCCAGCAGCCCCTTGGGGGGGTCGTCCACCGGGGAGCTGTTTTTT; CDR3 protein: CASSPLGGSSTGELFF
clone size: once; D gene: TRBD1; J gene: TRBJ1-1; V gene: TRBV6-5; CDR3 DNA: TGTGCCAGCAGGAGAGGGGGCAGGGACACTGAAGCTTTCTTT; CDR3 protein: CASRRGGRDTEAFF
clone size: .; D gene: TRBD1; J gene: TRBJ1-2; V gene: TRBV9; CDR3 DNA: TGTGCCAGCAGCTTGGGGACAGGGTGGGATGGCTACACCTTC; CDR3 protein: CASSLGTGWDGYTF
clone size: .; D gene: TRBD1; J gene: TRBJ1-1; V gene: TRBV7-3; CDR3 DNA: TGTGCCAGCAGCTTAACCGGGACAGGGAATCACGAAGCTTTCTTT; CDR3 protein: CASSLTGTGNHEAFF
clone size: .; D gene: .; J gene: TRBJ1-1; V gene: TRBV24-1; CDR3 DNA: TGTGCCACTGGACAGTTCGAAGCTTTCTTT; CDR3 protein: CATGQFEAFF
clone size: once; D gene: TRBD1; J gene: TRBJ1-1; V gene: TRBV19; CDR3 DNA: TGTGCCAGTAGTAACACAGGGGCGGGGAACACTGAAGCTTTCTTT; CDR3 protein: CASSNTGAGNTEAFF
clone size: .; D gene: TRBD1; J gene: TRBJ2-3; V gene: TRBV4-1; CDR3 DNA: TGCGCCAGCAGCCAAGATGGGGGGACAGGGGTAGGGAGCGCAGATACGCAGTATTTT; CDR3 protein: CASSQDGGTGVGSADTQYF
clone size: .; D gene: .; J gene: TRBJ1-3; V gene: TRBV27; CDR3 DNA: TGTGCCAGCAGCCCTCGGGGGGACTCTGGAAACACCATATATTTT; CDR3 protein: CASSPRGDSGNTIYF
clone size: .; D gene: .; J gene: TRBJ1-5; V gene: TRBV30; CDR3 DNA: TGTGCCTGGAGTGCACAACAGGGTAATCAGCCCCAGCATTTT; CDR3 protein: CAWSAQQGNQPQHF
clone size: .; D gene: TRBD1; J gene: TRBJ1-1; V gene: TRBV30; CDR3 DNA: TGTGCCTGGAGTGGGGGACAGGGGTTTTTAGGCGCTTTCTTT; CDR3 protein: CAWSGGQGFLGAFF
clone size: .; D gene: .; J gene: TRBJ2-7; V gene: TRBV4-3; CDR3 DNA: TGCGCCAGCAGCCAAGGGGGACACCCAACCTACGAGCAGTACTTC; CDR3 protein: CASSQGGHPTYEQYF
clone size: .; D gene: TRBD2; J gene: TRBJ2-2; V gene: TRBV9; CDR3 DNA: TGTGCCAGCGGAGGCGGGAGTATTACCGGGGAGCTGTTTTTT; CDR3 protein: CASGGGSITGELFF
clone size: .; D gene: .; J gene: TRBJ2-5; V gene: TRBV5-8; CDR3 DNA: TGTGCCAGCAGCTTGGCACGTGGCATTTCCCAAGAGACCCAGTACTTC; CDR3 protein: CASSLARGISQETQYF
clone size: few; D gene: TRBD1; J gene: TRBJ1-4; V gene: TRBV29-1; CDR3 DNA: TGCAGCGTGGGTTCAGGGGGAAGTGAAAAACTGTTTTTT; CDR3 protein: CSVGSGGSEKLFF
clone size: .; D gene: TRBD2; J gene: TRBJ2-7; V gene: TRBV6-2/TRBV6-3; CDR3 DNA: TGTGCCAGCAGTTACTCGGGGCTAGCGGGCTACGAGCAGTACTTC; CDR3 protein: CASSYSGLAGYEQYF
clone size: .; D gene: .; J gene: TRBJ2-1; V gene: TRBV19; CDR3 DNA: TGTGCCAGTAGTATCCATCAGGGTGGCTACAATGAGCAGTTCTTC; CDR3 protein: CASSIHQGGYNEQFF
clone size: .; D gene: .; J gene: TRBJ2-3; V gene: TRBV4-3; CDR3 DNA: TGCGCCAGCAGCCCACGGAGCGGCGGCACGAATACGCAGTATTTT; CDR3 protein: CASSPRSGGTNTQYF
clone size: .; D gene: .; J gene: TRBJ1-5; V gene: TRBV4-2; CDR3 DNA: TGTGCCAGCAGCGTCGGTTCCAATCAGCCCCAGCATTTT; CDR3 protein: CASSVGSNQPQHF
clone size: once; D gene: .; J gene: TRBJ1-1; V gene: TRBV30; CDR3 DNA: TGTGCCTGGACCCTACATCCTTCTCGGGGCACTGAAGCTTTCTTT; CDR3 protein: CAWTLHPSRGTEAFF
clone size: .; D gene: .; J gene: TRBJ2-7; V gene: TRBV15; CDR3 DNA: TGTGCCACCAGCAGAGACCCCCGACAGAACGATTACGAGCAGTACTTC; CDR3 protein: CATSRDPRQNDYEQYF
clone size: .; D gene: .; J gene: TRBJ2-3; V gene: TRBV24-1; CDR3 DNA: TGTGCCACCAGTGACTTCACAGATACGCAGTATTTT; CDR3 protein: CATSDFTDTQYF
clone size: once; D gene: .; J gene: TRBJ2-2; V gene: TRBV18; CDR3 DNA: TGTGCCAGCTCACCAGTACGGACTGAGAACACCGGGGAGCTGTTTTTT; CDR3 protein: CASSPVRTENTGELFF
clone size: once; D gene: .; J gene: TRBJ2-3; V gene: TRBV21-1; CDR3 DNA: TGTGCCAGCAGCAAAGCTTTGACTAGCGGGAGCACAGATACGCAGTATTTT; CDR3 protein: CASSKALTSGSTDTQYF
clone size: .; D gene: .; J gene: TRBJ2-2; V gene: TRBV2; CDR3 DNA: TGTGCCAGCAGTGTAATCAGAACGAACACCGGGGAGCTGTTTTTT; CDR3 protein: CASSVIRTNTGELFF
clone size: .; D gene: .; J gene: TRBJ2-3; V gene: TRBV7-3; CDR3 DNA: TGTGCCAGCAGCTTATGGAGGGGCATTTGGGAAGATACGCAGTATTTT; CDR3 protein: CASSLWRGIWEDTQYF
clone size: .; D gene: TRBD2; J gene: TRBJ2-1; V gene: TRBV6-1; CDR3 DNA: TGTGCCAGCAGTGAACAGAGGGGACTAGCGGGGGATGAGCAGTTCTTC; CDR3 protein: CASSEQRGLAGDEQFF
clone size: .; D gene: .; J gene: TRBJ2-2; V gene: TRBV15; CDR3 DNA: TGTGCCACCAGCCGAGAGGGCCTAAGGACCGGGGAGCTGTTTTTT; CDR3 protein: CATSREGLRTGELFF
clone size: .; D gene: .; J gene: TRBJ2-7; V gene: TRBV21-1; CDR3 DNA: TGTGCCAGCAGCAAAGCCCGCAGGGGGTTTGGCGGTCCCTACGAGCAGTACTTC; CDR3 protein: CASSKARRGFGGPYEQYF
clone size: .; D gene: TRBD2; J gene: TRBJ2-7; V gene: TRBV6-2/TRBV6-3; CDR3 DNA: TGTGCCAGCAGCCGTAGCGGGGCCTACGAGCAGTACTTC; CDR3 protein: CASSRSGAYEQYF
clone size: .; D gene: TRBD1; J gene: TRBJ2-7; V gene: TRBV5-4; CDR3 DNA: TGTGCCAGCAGCTCTTACGGGGGACAGGCTTATTCCTACGAGCAGTACTTC; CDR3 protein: CASSSYGGQAYSYEQYF
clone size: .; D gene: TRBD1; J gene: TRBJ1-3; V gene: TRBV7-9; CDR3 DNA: TGTGCCAGCAGCCCGCAAGTGGGACAGCCAAGGGGAAACACCATATATTTT; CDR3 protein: CASSPQVGQPRGNTIYF
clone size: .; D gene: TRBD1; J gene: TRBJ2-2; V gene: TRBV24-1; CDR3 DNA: TGTGCCACCAGCGAACCCAAGGGGGCAGCCGGGGAGCTGTTTTTT; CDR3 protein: CATSEPKGAAGELFF
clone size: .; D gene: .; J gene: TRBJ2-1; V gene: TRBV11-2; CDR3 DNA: TGTGCCAGCAGAAATTCAGGGCTAGATAATGAGCAGTTCTTC; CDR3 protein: CASRNSGLDNEQFF
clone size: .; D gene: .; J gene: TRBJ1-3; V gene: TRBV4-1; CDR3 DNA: TGCGCCAGCACTTACGATAGGGGCTCTGGAAACACCATATATTTT; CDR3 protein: CASTYDRGSGNTIYF
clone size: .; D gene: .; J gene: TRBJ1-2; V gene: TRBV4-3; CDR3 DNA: TGCGCCAGCAGCCCCAGGGGAACCCCTAACTATGGCTACACCTTC; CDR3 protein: CASSPRGTPNYGYTF
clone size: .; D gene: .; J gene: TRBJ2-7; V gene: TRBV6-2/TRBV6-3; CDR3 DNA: TGTGCCAGCAGTACCCCCTACTACGAGCAGTACTTC; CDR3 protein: CASSTPYYEQYF
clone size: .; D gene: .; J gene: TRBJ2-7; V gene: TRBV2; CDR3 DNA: TGTGCCAGCAGTAAATCCGGCGGGATCGAGGCGTACGAGCAGTACTTC; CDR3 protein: CASSKSGGIEAYEQYF
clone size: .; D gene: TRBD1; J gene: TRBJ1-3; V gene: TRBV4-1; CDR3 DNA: TGCGCCAGCAGCCCCGTTCTGACAGGGGGAGGAAACACCATATATTTT; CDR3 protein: CASSPVLTGGGNTIYF
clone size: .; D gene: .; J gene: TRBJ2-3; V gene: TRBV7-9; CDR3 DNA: TGTGCCAGCAGCCGTGGAGGGGGCACAGATACGCAGTATTTT; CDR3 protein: CASSRGGGTDTQYF
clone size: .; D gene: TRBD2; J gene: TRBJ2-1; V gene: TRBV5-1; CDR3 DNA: TGCGCCAGCACCTTAGCGGGAGGGATGGATGAGCAGTTCTTC; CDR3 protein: CASTLAGGMDEQFF
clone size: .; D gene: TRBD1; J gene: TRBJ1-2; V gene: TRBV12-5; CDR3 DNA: TGTGCTAGTGCCTTGACCGGGACAGGGAGCTATGGCTACACCTTC; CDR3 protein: CASALTGTGSYGYTF
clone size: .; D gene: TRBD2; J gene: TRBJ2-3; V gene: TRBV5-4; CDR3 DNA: TGTGCCAGCAGCTATCTCAGCGGGGAGACAGATACGCAGTATTTT; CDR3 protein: CASSYLSGETDTQYF
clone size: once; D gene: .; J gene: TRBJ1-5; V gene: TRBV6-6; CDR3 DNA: TGTGCCTTGGCGGAATTTAGCAATCAGCCCCAGCATTTT; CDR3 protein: CALAEFSNQPQHF
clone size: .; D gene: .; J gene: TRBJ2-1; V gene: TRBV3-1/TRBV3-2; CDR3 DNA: TGTGCCAGCAGCCAAGACGGCGAAAAGACAGTGCTGGGCTACAATGAGCAGTTCTTC; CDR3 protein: CASSQDGEKTVLGYNEQFF
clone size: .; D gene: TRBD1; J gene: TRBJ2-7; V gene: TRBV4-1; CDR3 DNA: TGCGCCAGCAGCCACCGACAGGGCAAAGACGAGCAGTACTTC; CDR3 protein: CASSHRQGKDEQYF